These T cell receptor beta chains were read from a single sample in a study of CD8 T cells in Susac syndrome. TCRdb re-called the immunoSEQ multiplex PCR reads with MiXCR, one entry per CDR3 protein. The sample lists more than 95,000 distinct CDR3 sequences, about 95% occurring once. Sequencing was performed on CD8+ T cells from PBMCs. These receptor sequences come from a human donor with Susac syndrome. Both conserved end residues are part of each CDR3. Each record gives: J gene, D gene, V gene, clone size, CDR3 DNA, CDR3 protein. D genes are given only for firm matches. Part of the rows lack a size; the others show once, few, many or a class for expanded clones.

TRBJ2-4,-,TRBV11-3,-,TGTGCCAGCAGCGCAGGGGGGGAGGCGAACATTCAGTACTTC,CASSAGGEANIQYF
TRBJ1-2,-,TRBV5-6,-,TGTGCCAGCAGCTTGGAAGGGGATACGGAAGGCTACACCTTC,CASSLEGDTEGYTF
TRBJ1-2,-,TRBV29-1,-,TGCAGCGTTGCCCCCGGACCAGAAGATCCCCCTAACTATGGCTACACCTTC,CSVAPGPEDPPNYGYTF
TRBJ2-2,-,TRBV12-3/TRBV12-4,-,TGTGCCAGCAGTTTACAAGGAGGGGAGCTGTTTTTT,CASSLQGGELFF
TRBJ2-1,-,TRBV3-1,-,TGTGCCAGCAGCCAAGAGGCGGGATTAGCCTATGAGCAGTTCTTC,CASSQEAGLAYEQFF
TRBJ2-5,-,TRBV6-5,-,TGTGCCAGCAGTTATAACTATATGGAGACCCAGTACTTC,CASSYNYMETQYF
TRBJ1-5,-,TRBV4-2,-,TGTGCCAGCAGCCAACAGGCAGGGGGCAATCAGCCCCAGCATTTT,CASSQQAGGNQPQHF
TRBJ2-5,-,TRBV9,-,TGTGCCAGCAGCGGTGGGATCCAAGAGACCCAGTACTTC,CASSGGIQETQYF
TRBJ1-1,-,TRBV15,-,TGTGCCACCAGCAGAGATTTTGAGGGCGGCACTGAAGCTTTCTTT,CATSRDFEGGTEAFF
TRBJ2-6,-,TRBV5-4,-,TGTGCCAGCAGCCTAGGACAGTTGAACGTCCTGACTTTC,CASSLGQLNVLTF
TRBJ1-2,-,TRBV9,-,TGTGCCAGCAGCGAGAGCTCGGGGTTGACTAACTATGGCTACACCTTC,CASSESSGLTNYGYTF
TRBJ1-2,-,TRBV13,-,TGTGCCAGCAGCTTAGGACGGGCTAGGCCCGGCTACACCTTC,CASSLGRARPGYTF
TRBJ1-2,-,TRBV6-6,-,TGTGCCAGCACCCACGGGAGTGACTATGGCTACACCTTC,CASTHGSDYGYTF
TRBJ2-5,TRBD1,TRBV15,-,TGTGCCACCAGCAGTTCCGACAGGGAAGAGACCCAGTACTTC,CATSSSDREETQYF
TRBJ2-7,TRBD2,TRBV20-1,once,TGCAGTGCTAGAGATGGAGGCGGGGGATCCTACGAGCAGTACTTC,CSARDGGGGSYEQYF
TRBJ2-3,-,TRBV4-2,-,TGTGCCAGCAGCCAAGAGTTGGGAGCAGATACGCAGTATTTT,CASSQELGADTQYF
TRBJ2-1,TRBD1,TRBV29-1,-,TGCAGCGTGGAAGACAGGGAAACCTACAATGAGCAGTTCTTC,CSVEDRETYNEQFF
TRBJ2-3,-,TRBV12-3/TRBV12-4,-,TGTGCCAGCAGTTGGGGTGACAGCACAGATACGCAGTATTTT,CASSWGDSTDTQYF
TRBJ2-7,-,TRBV4-3,-,TGCGCCAGCAGCCAAGATAGCCCGGAGGGCGGCGAGCAGTACTTC,CASSQDSPEGGEQYF
TRBJ2-5,TRBD2,TRBV7-9,-,TGTGCCAGCAGGACCGGGGGGACCCACCAAGAGACCCAGTACTTC,CASRTGGTHQETQYF
TRBJ2-7,TRBD2,TRBV29-1,-,TGCAGCGTTGGTGGTAGCGGGAGCGACGAGCAGTACTTC,CSVGGSGSDEQYF
TRBJ1-6,-,TRBV6-6,-,TGTGCCAGCAGTCACCGGGACGGAGCGCCGCCCCTCCACTTT,CASSHRDGAPPLHF